This is a list of T cell receptor beta chains from one sample in a study of spatial heterogeneity in lung cancer. One entry per CDR3 protein results from TCRdb running MiXCR on the 5' RACE reads. The sample consists of roughly 17,000 distinct CDR3 sequences, approximately 6.3% of them appearing once. The sequenced sample was lung tumor tissue, obtained at surgery. The source is a male donor with early-stage non-small cell lung cancer. Both conserved end residues are part of each CDR3. The D gene is left open where the match is weak. Clone size, where shown, is once, few, many, or a class for clones that have expanded.

many	TRBV27	TRBD1	TRBJ2-3	CASSASTGGAPGRGTDTQYF	TGTGCCAGCAGTGCGAGTACAGGGGGCGCGCCCGGTAGGGGCACAGATACGCAGTATTTT
many	TRBV20-1	TRBD1	TRBJ2-3	CSASPGQGTDTQYF	TGCAGTGCCTCCCCGGGACAGGGAACAGATACGCAGTATTTT
many	TRBV4-3	-	TRBJ2-5	CASSQDLQETQYF	TGCGCCAGCAGCCAAGATCTCCAGGAGACCCAGTACTTC
many	TRBV19	-	TRBJ1-6	CASSIGRQGDSPLHF	TGTGCCAGTAGTATAGGGCGGCAGGGCGACTCACCCCTCCACTTT
many	TRBV28	TRBD2	TRBJ2-7	CASSSPPLAGGSYEQYF	TGTGCCAGCAGTTCACCCCCCCTAGCGGGAGGTTCCTACGAGCAGTACTTC
-	TRBV6-5	-	TRBJ2-2	CASRRDTGELFF	TGTGCCAGCAGGAGGGACACCGGGGAGCTGTTTTTT
many	TRBV29-1	TRBD2	TRBJ2-3	CSVGVSGGPDTQYF	TGCAGCGTTGGGGTTAGCGGGGGGCCAGATACGCAGTATTTT
many	TRBV7-2	TRBD2	TRBJ2-3	CASSLTSGGGDTQYF	TGTGCCAGCAGCCTGACTAGCGGGGGCGGAGATACGCAGTATTTT
many	TRBV7-9	-	TRBJ2-7	CASSLEAYEQYF	TGTGCCAGCAGCTTAGAAGCCTACGAGCAGTACTTC
-	TRBV7-8	-	TRBJ1-1	CASSQGRTEAFF	TGTGCCAGCAGCCAGGGGAGAACTGAAGCTTTCTTT
many	TRBV28	TRBD1	TRBJ1-5	CASSSGTGGIKPQHF	TGTGCCAGCAGTTCCGGGACAGGGGGCATTAAGCCCCAGCATTTT
many	TRBV7-9	-	TRBJ1-5	CASSLGGAIQPQHF	TGTGCCAGCAGCTTAGGGGGGGCGATTCAGCCCCAGCATTTT
many	TRBV18	TRBD2	TRBJ2-7	CASSQTSGPGGYEQYF	TGTGCCAGCTCACAAACTAGCGGTCCTGGTGGGTACGAGCAGTACTTC
medium-sized	TRBV11-2	-	TRBJ1-1	CASSSTVDTEAFF	TGTGCCAGCAGCTCGACAGTGGACACTGAAGCTTTCTTT
-	TRBV7-7	-	TRBJ1-1	CASSSSTGTEAFF	TGTGCTAGCAGTTCCTCCACGGGCACTGAAGCTTTCTTT
many	TRBV6-4	-	TRBJ2-1	CASSPSVEGAAFNEQFF	TGTGCCAGCAGTCCATCCGTGGAGGGGGCGGCCTTCAATGAGCAGTTCTTC
-	TRBV11-2	TRBD1	TRBJ2-2	CASSFQDRGHPGELFF	TGTGCCAGCAGCTTCCAGGACAGGGGACACCCCGGGGAGCTGTTTTTT
-	TRBV20-1	-	TRBJ1-5	CSAPGPDQPQHF	TGCAGTGCTCCGGGACCCGATCAGCCCCAGCATTTT
many	TRBV24-1	-	TRBJ1-2	CATSDLAEGYTF	TGTGCCACCAGTGATTTAGCAGAGGGCTACACCTTC
few	TRBV11-1	TRBD2	TRBJ2-3	CASSPNGASGGASTDTQYF	TGTGCCAGCAGCCCCAACGGCGCTAGCGGGGGGGCTAGCACAGATACGCAGTATTTT
-	TRBV12-3/TRBV12-4	TRBD1	TRBJ1-6	CASSSRTGGVGSPLHF	TGTGCCAGCAGTTCAAGGACAGGGGGCGTTGGTTCACCCCTCCACTTT
many	TRBV28	-	TRBJ1-1	CASTPLRDTEAFF	TGTGCCAGCACTCCCTTAAGGGACACTGAAGCTTTCTTT
many	TRBV7-6	TRBD2	TRBJ2-5	CASSLGLARQETQYF	TGTGCCAGCAGCTTAGGACTAGCGAGACAAGAGACCCAGTACTTC
few	TRBV20-1	-	TRBJ2-3	CSARDLGGFTDTQYF	TGCAGTGCTAGAGATCTAGGAGGGTTCACAGATACGCAGTATTTT
-	TRBV3-1	-	TRBJ1-2	CASSQDTKGTRENYGYTF	TGTGCCAGCAGCCAAGATACGAAGGGGACTAGGGAGAACTATGGCTACACCTTC
-	TRBV20-1	-	TRBJ1-2	CSAREASRNYGYTF	TGCAGTGCTAGAGAAGCCTCCAGGAACTATGGCTACACCTTC
many	TRBV28	-	TRBJ2-5	CASIQEGVRGETQYF	TGTGCCAGCATCCAGGAGGGGGTTAGGGGAGAGACCCAGTACTTC
many	TRBV15	-	TRBJ2-4	CATSKGLENIQYF	TGTGCCACCAGCAAAGGTCTAGAAAACATTCAGTACTTC
-	TRBV7-6	TRBD1	TRBJ2-3	CASSSQTGGTDTQYF	TGTGCCAGCAGCTCCCAGACAGGGGGCACAGATACGCAGTATTTT
many	TRBV6-2/TRBV6-3	-	TRBJ2-7	CATGEIEQYF	TGTGCCACCGGGGAGATCGAGCAGTACTTC
medium-sized	TRBV7-2	-	TRBJ1-5	CASSLSRDQPQHF	TGTGCCAGCAGCTTAAGCAGGGATCAGCCCCAGCATTTT
-	TRBV7-2	TRBD2	TRBJ2-3	CASSTQGTSHGADTQYF	TGTGCCAGCAGCACCCAAGGGACTAGCCATGGGGCAGATACGCAGTATTTT
-	TRBV24-1	-	TRBJ2-3	CATSDPREGSSTDTQYF	TGTGCCACCAGTGATCCCCGAGAGGGATCAAGCACAGATACGCAGTATTTT
few	TRBV11-2	TRBD1	TRBJ2-3	CASSDGTGGYTQYF	TGTGCCAGCAGCGACGGGACAGGGGGTTATACGCAGTATTTT
medium-sized	TRBV20-1	TRBD1	TRBJ1-5	CSARRDRDQPQHF	TGCAGTGCTAGAAGGGACAGGGATCAGCCCCAGCATTTT
many	TRBV7-8	-	TRBJ1-3	CASSFGDGAGNTIYF	TGTGCCAGCAGCTTTGGGGACGGGGCTGGAAACACCATATATTTT
many	TRBV2	-	TRBJ2-7	CASSVEGEASYEQYF	TGTGCCAGCAGTGTGGAGGGGGAGGCCTCCTACGAGCAGTACTTC
many	TRBV5-1	-	TRBJ2-7	CASSGERVYEQYF	TGCGCCAGCAGCGGGGAGCGGGTCTACGAGCAGTACTTC